The entry that follows covers one T cell receptor beta chain sequence. What antigen it recognizes has not been identified. No quality values exist for individual bases; no much larger clone is one base distant. The sample is drawn from a study of cytomegalovirus exposure and HLA in healthy donors (dated by TCRdb to 2016 to 2017). As for the study more broadly: An earlier analysis of fewer than 750 of the donors reported 276 Gb of sequence data and 95 million to 130 million unique TCR beta sequences obtained from about 179 million T cells. Roughly 300 gigabases of sequencing data and tens of millions of unique TCR sequences were included in an early release covering 550 to 800 HLA-typed donors. Among the roughly 390 genotyped donors, approximately 81% belonged to the genetic ancestry cluster associated with self-reported Caucasian donors. The study was designed to test whether signatures of past pathogen exposure could be identified by cataloging public T cell receptors. Using immunosequencing, the study profiled T cell repertoires from around 680 subjects and related those repertoires to cytomegalovirus serostatus. Along with the approximately 650-subject first cohort, a separate validation cohort of more than 90 different subjects was used. The study combined high-throughput TCR immunosequencing, statistical association of individual TCRs with disease status, and machine learning to predict cytomegalovirus infection status. A later analysis re-examined previously published TCR beta repertoires from more than 650 donors and added high-resolution HLA genotyping to investigate patterns of TCR occurrence. Rather than drawing on any new phenotypic data, the later analysis identified candidate immune exposures from TCR beta sequences and the way those sequences occurred across donors. In an earlier analysis of more than 550 of the donors, high-throughput TCR beta sequencing was used to judge whether each TCR beta V gene segment behaved as functional or pseudogenic. Alongside the repertoire data, information on donor age, sex, ethnicity and CMV serostatus was compiled. Genome-wide SNP genotypes for about 65% of the roughly 670 donors were used in a later genetic analysis, which treated that subset as a discovery cohort. All discovery cohort repertoires had been generated on a single sequencing platform. Class I and class II HLA loci were covered by the typing at four-digit resolution. The number of donors typed differed by locus, with 629-630 for A, B, C, DRB1 and DQB1, roughly 520 for DQA1, about 610 for DPA1, and around 450 for DPB1. A handful of DR-DQ haplotypes were handled as single units for association and clustering because linkage in the cohort was strong. On average, about 240,000 unique TCR beta nucleotide sequences were sequenced per donor among 398 genotyped donors of the cohort, with roughly 18% of those sequences being non-productive. General study outcomes and caveats: In an earlier analysis of approximately 590 of the donors, most TCR beta V segments were observed in productive rearrangements about 90% or about 30% of the time, broadly matching IMGT annotations. Because HLA typing was unavailable for some donors at each locus, only the typed subset was used in association tests. Sequencing depth was assumed to be roughly uniform across donors in the presence/absence analyses, though that assumption may not hold. Immune exposure information for the cohort was limited to CMV serostatus. A further reported finding was that TCR beta sequences accurately predicted the HLA-A and HLA-B alleles for most subjects in the first cohort. This cohort had only TCR beta chains sequenced, and the lack of alpha or paired-chain data limited which features could be detected. At a false discovery rate of 0.05, a later analysis linked approximately 18,000 TCR beta sequences to specific HLA alleles. In a later analysis, HLA-associated TCR beta chains showed more clonal expansion and lower generation probabilities than non-associated chains that were equally common. In vitro tests confirmed that a few of the cytomegalovirus-associated TCR beta chains recognize cytomegalovirus antigens. In a later genetic analysis, fewer N-insertions in productive TCRs were reported among donors in an Asian-associated ancestry cluster than the roughly 710-donor mean. A cluster of highly shared sequence variants was judged likely to represent a technical artifact of the sequencing pipeline. According to a later analysis, parvovirus B19, influenza, CMV and Epstein-Barr virus appeared linked to several top co-occurrence clusters. Linkage disequilibrium might explain the correlated functional status among segregating V segments, but an unknown experimental factor could not be excluded. According to a later analysis, most CMV-associated TCR beta chains appeared to be HLA-restricted, and the HLA associations seemed to be driven largely by CMV exposure. The authors suggested that the approach could potentially be extended to other disease states and immunological phenotypes. In both the original and validation cohorts, the classifier was reported to diagnose cytomegalovirus status with high specificity and sensitivity. Across donors, most TCR sequences were observed very rarely, whereas some public TCRs were present in many individuals. In the study, some 180 TCR beta chains were listed as associated with cytomegalovirus. When HLA alleles, especially DR and DQ, strongly co-occurred, TCR associations were difficult to assign to individual alleles. A later genetic analysis associated a missense DCLRE1C variant with V-gene and J-gene trimming of TCR beta chains, and an independent cohort replicated the association. According to a later analysis, TCR association rates differed among HLA loci, with DRB1 alleles showing the most associated TCRs and HLA-C alleles showing the fewest. Some IMGT-functional V segments, including TRBV6-2 and TRBV6-3, could not be told apart with the 87-base-pair reads, so those segments were excluded. Because counts were too low, roughly 17 rarely observed V segments, including chromosome 9 orphons, were left out of the earlier analysis of approximately 500 of the donors.

The cohort was made up of 500 to 850 healthy bone marrow donors. At the time of sampling, every cohort member was nominally healthy, though immune exposures that went unrecorded were likely present. The donor tested CMV seronegative and was one of the 352 seronegative cohort members. A peripheral blood sample was collected from each donor, and TCR beta sequencing was performed on peripheral blood mononuclear cells. Genomic DNA was extracted from the blood cell samples with the Qiagen DNeasy Blood Extraction Kit. The V and J ends are trimmed by 5 bases and 0 bases, leaving 9 bases between them. There are 14 amino acids in the CDR3, from cysteine to phenylalanine inclusive. Of the read, only the CDR3 DNA is kept; its 42 bases are in frame from base 1. As encoded in the germline V gene, CDR1 is SGHTS while CDR2 is YDEGEE. The library was prepared using the immunoSEQ multiplex PCR assay. For the multiplex PCR, a mixture combining 60 forward primers for TCR Vbeta segments and 13 reverse primers for TCR Jbeta segments was used. The CDR3 region of rearranged TCR beta genes was amplified from genomic DNA by a multiplex PCR assay. On the Illumina HiSeq System, the amplified TCR beta libraries were sequenced as 87-base-pair reads. The published analysis was carried out like this. A later analysis counted tens of millions of unique TCR beta chains across the 500 to 850 repertoires, and about 10 million of these chains were shared by at least two donors. A nearest-neighbor algorithm error-corrected the raw reads and collapsed the reads into unique sequences, merging closely related sequences to remove PCR and sequencing errors. To assign V, D and J gene segments, CDR3 sequences were aligned to IMGT reference sequences. For a sequence to be retained, a match of at least six nucleotides was required to both a V gene segment and a J gene segment. Rearrangements were called productive when the CDR3 lacked stop codons and stayed in frame with V and J; all others were non-productive. Following IMGT convention, CDR3 was defined as the stretch from the second conserved V-encoded cysteine up to the conserved J-encoded phenylalanine. The earlier analysis of fewer than 750 of the donors excluded sequences that lacked an unambiguous match to a single V gene segment. In an earlier analysis of approximately 590 of the donors, a V segment was called functional when productive rearrangements were above 56.7%, and segregating when the standard deviation between donors exceeded 5%. A statistical classification framework was developed to diagnose cytomegalovirus status using the catalog of TCR beta chain sequences. A later analysis assigned V and J genes by comparing TCR nucleotide sequences with IMGT/GENE-DB human TR gene sequences. Using the TCRdist pipeline, a later analysis assigned CDR3 sequences along with most-parsimonious VDJ recombination scenarios. In a later analysis, every TCR beta chain was defined by the combination of its CDR3 amino acid sequence and its V-gene family, and reads without a unique V-gene family were dropped. To address suspected cross-contamination and a sequencing artifact, a later analysis removed a few hundred highly shared, low-generation-probability nucleotide sequences. For each public chain, a later analysis derived a clonal expansion index from normalized ranks of inferred template counts within each repertoire. A later analysis computed generation probabilities with a VDJ recombination model fitted to out-of-frame rearrangements, and checked the results against IGoR. A later analysis scored TCR-TCR, TCR-HLA and TCR-CMV co-occurrence with hypergeometric tests, applying a repertoire-size bias correction to TCR pairs. In a later analysis, false discovery rates were estimated by permuting HLA or CMV assignments 20 times. In a later analysis, co-occurring TCRs were grouped using DBSCAN, and TCRdist sequence similarity was added for clustering within HLA-allele-positive subsets. Repertoires with fewer than 30,000 or more than 120,000 public chains were left out of co-occurrence clustering, as were five repertoires with anomalous nucleotide sharing. This is the immuneACCESS table as TCRdb keeps it, with only in-frame sequences that have V and J called. A part of the clones is gone; compared with another copy, unresolved V genes explain less than half, and the rest is unexplained. Clone size and V and J calls were adopted from that table, with D and trimming inferred from the DNA. For this sample there are around 190,000 clones; more than 65% appear just once. The top ten constitute 2.9% of the sample.

The origin of this receptor is a female donor in good health and CMV-seronegative. The chain is assembled from TRBV5-8 and TRBJ1-3; no D gene call is confident. What was sequenced was PBMCs. In nucleotides, the sequence is TGTGCCAGCAGTTGGGCGGGCTCTGGAAACACCATATATTTT. Its amino acids are CASSWAGSGNTIYF.